This note documents a single TCR beta chain sequence. Its target antigen remains unknown. Base qualities were left out, and no much larger clone turns up one base away. The cohort was made up of 666 healthy bone marrow donors. At the time of sampling, every cohort member was nominally healthy, though immune exposures that went unrecorded were likely present. The donor was CMV seronegative and was included in the group of around 320 seronegative cohort members. Every donor gave a peripheral blood sample, and the peripheral blood mononuclear cells from that sample were used for TCR beta sequencing. Genomic DNA extraction from the blood cell samples was performed with the Qiagen DNeasy Blood Extraction Kit. The source of the sample is a study of cytomegalovirus exposure and HLA in healthy donors (dated by TCRdb to about 2017). For context, the study as a whole: According to an earlier analysis of a few hundred of the donors, 150 million to 200 million T cells yielded roughly 110 million unique TCR beta sequences and approximately 300 Gb of sequence data. About 280 gigabases of sequencing data and around 85 million unique TCR sequences made up an early release that covered approximately 700 HLA-typed donors. Of the approximately 400 genotyped donors, around 81% fell in the genetic ancestry cluster associated with self-reported Caucasian donors. The study was designed to test whether signatures of past pathogen exposure could be identified by cataloging public T cell receptors. The study profiled the T cell repertoires of hundreds of subjects by immunosequencing and related them to cytomegalovirus serostatus. In addition to the first cohort of 666 subjects, a separate validation cohort of approximately 110 different subjects was used. To predict cytomegalovirus infection status, the study combined high-throughput TCR immunosequencing, statistical association of individual TCRs with disease status, and machine learning. A later analysis re-examined previously published TCR beta repertoires from 600 to 700 donors and added high-resolution HLA genotyping to investigate patterns of TCR occurrence. In the later analysis, no new phenotypic data were used to find candidate immune exposures; instead, reliance was placed on TCR beta sequences and their occurrence across donors. To decide whether each TCR beta V gene segment behaved as functional or pseudogenic, an earlier analysis of approximately 620 of the donors relied on high-throughput TCR beta sequencing. Donor age, sex, ethnicity and CMV serostatus were compiled together with the repertoire data. A later genetic analysis took genome-wide SNP genotypes for about 65% of the 666 donors and used that subset as a discovery cohort. All discovery cohort repertoires had been generated using a single sequencing platform. Both class I and class II loci were covered by HLA typing, at four-digit resolution. The number of donors typed differed by locus, with about 629-640 for A, B, C, DRB1 and DQB1, roughly 520 for DQA1, about 610 for DPA1, and some 440 for DPB1. Because of strong linkage in the cohort, roughly 5 DR-DQ haplotypes were treated as single units for association and clustering. Across approximately 400 genotyped donors of the cohort, an average of 235,054 unique TCR beta nucleotide sequences per donor were sequenced, and approximately 17% of those sequences were non-productive. The study at large found these results: According to the authors, the approach could potentially be generalized to other disease states and immunological phenotypes. A later analysis reported that several top co-occurrence clusters appeared linked to parvovirus B19, influenza, CMV and Epstein-Barr virus. A cluster of highly shared sequence variants was judged likely to be a technical artifact of the sequencing pipeline. Only TCR beta chains were sequenced in this cohort, and the absence of alpha or paired-chain data limited detectable features. In a later genetic analysis, fewer N-insertions in productive TCRs were reported among donors in an Asian-associated ancestry cluster than the approximately 710-donor mean. Because HLA typing was missing for some donors at each locus, association tests included only the typed subset. Most TCR sequences were seen in very few donors, while some public TCRs were found in many individuals. Most CMV-associated TCR beta chains appeared to be HLA-restricted in a later analysis, and the HLA associations seemed to be driven largely by CMV exposure. A later genetic analysis associated a missense DCLRE1C variant with V-gene and J-gene trimming of TCR beta chains, and an independent cohort replicated the association. In a later analysis, HLA-associated TCR beta chains were found to be more clonally expanded and to have lower generation probabilities than equally common non-associated chains. Three of the identified cytomegalovirus-associated TCR beta chains were confirmed in vitro to be specific for cytomegalovirus antigens. Correlated functional status among segregating V segments might reflect linkage disequilibrium, but an unknown experimental factor could not be ruled out. In a later analysis, 15,000 to 20,000 TCR beta sequences were associated with specific HLA alleles at a false discovery rate of 0.05. The only immune exposure information available for the cohort was CMV serostatus. A further reported finding was that TCR beta sequences accurately predicted the HLA-A and HLA-B alleles for most subjects in the first cohort. Because counts were too low, about 18 rarely observed V segments, including chromosome 9 orphons, were excluded from the earlier analysis of several hundred of the donors. Some IMGT-functional V segments, including TRBV6-2 and TRBV6-3, could not be told apart with the 87-base-pair reads, so those segments were excluded. Sequencing depth was assumed to be roughly uniform across donors in the presence/absence analyses, though that assumption may not hold. In a later analysis, TCR association rates were found to vary across HLA loci, with the most associated TCRs seen for DRB1 alleles and the fewest for HLA-C alleles. When HLA alleles, especially DR and DQ, strongly co-occurred, attributing TCR associations to individual alleles was difficult. The study listed 164 TCR beta chains as associated with cytomegalovirus. Cytomegalovirus status was reported to be diagnosed by the classifier with high specificity and sensitivity in both the original and validation cohorts. In an earlier analysis of 587 of the donors, most TCR beta V segments appeared in productive rearrangements about 87% or about 30% of the time, broadly matching IMGT annotations.

Including cysteine and phenylalanine, the CDR3 has 14 amino acids. The retained sequence is limited to the CDR3, 42 bases, with the frame set at the first base. CDR1 is given as SGHNT and CDR2 as YENEEA, both from the germline V gene. V is cut by 5 bases and J by 2 bases, and the space between the germline ends is 9 bases. The library relied on the immunoSEQ multiplex PCR assay. A mixture of 60 forward primers for TCR Vbeta segments and 13 reverse primers for TCR Jbeta segments was used in the multiplex PCR. Amplification of the CDR3 region of rearranged TCR beta genes was performed with a multiplex PCR assay on genomic DNA. Amplified TCR beta libraries were sequenced as 87-base-pair reads on the Illumina HiSeq System. The published analysis was carried out like this. Across the 500 to 850 repertoires, a later analysis counted 80 million or so unique TCR beta chains, 9.5 million to 12 million of which were shared by at least two donors. Raw reads were error-corrected and collapsed into unique sequences with a nearest-neighbor algorithm that merged closely related sequences to remove PCR and sequencing errors. V, D and J gene segments were assigned by aligning CDR3 sequences to IMGT reference sequences. For a sequence to be retained, a match of at least six nucleotides was required to both a V gene segment and a J gene segment. Rearrangements were classified as productive when the CDR3 lacked stop codons and remained in frame with V and J, and all other rearrangements were classified as non-productive. Following IMGT convention, CDR3 was defined as the stretch from the second conserved V-encoded cysteine up to the conserved J-encoded phenylalanine. The earlier analysis of roughly 590 of the donors excluded any sequence lacking an unambiguous match to a single V gene segment. In an earlier analysis of more than 500 of the donors, a V segment was called functional when productive rearrangements were above 56.7%, and segregating when the standard deviation between donors exceeded 5%. A statistical classification framework was built for diagnosing cytomegalovirus status from the catalog of TCR beta chain sequences. In a later analysis, TCR nucleotide sequences were compared against IMGT/GENE-DB human TR gene sequences so that V and J genes could be assigned. A later analysis assigned CDR3 sequences and most-parsimonious VDJ recombination scenarios with the TCRdist pipeline. In a later analysis, each TCR beta chain was defined by its CDR3 amino acid sequence together with its V-gene family, and reads without a unique V-gene family were excluded. A later analysis removed nearly 600 highly shared, low-generation-probability nucleotide sequences to deal with suspected cross-contamination and a sequencing artifact. For each public chain, a later analysis derived a clonal expansion index from normalized ranks of inferred template counts within each repertoire. A later analysis computed generation probabilities with a VDJ recombination model fitted to out-of-frame rearrangements, and checked the results against IGoR. Hypergeometric tests were used in a later analysis to score TCR-TCR, TCR-HLA and TCR-CMV co-occurrence, with a repertoire-size bias correction applied to the TCR pairs. A later analysis estimated false discovery rates by permuting HLA or CMV assignments 20 times. In a later analysis, co-occurring TCRs were grouped with DBSCAN, and TCRdist sequence similarity was added when clustering was performed within HLA-allele-positive subsets. For co-occurrence clustering, repertoires with fewer than 30,000 or more than 120,000 public chains were excluded, along with four to six repertoires with anomalous nucleotide sharing. TCRdb re-hosts the immuneACCESS table, in-frame sequences only. Its copies lack some clones; in the studies checked, an unresolved V gene accounts for under half of them, and the cause for the rest is not known. The D gene and trimming were derived from the DNA, and the V and J assignments and clone size from that table. This sample holds roughly 190,000 clones; around 80% were observed only once. The ten largest clones take up 1.1% of the sample.

The specimen sequenced was PBMCs. The TCR was taken from a woman in her thirties or forties in good health and CMV-seronegative. The rearrangement combines TRBV11-3 with TRBJ1-4; D gene: possibly TRBD1, on 6 matching bases. The CDR3 corresponds to CASSAGGTNEKLFF. Here is the DNA: TGTGCCAGCAGCGCGGGGGGCACTAATGAAAAACTGTTTTTT. The entire variable domain, with the stretches around the CDR3 drawn from the reference TRBV11-3 and TRBJ1-4 proteins, is EAGVVQSPRYKIIEKKQPVAFWCNPISGHNTLYWYLQNLGQGPELLIRYENEEAVDDSQLPKDRFSAERLKGVDSTLKIQPAELGDSAVYLCASSAGGTNEKLFFGSGTQLSVL.